The 26 T cell receptor beta chains below all came from one sample that was sequenced in a study of cytomegalovirus exposure and HLA in healthy donors. PCR amplification relied on 60 Vbeta primers (plus 13 Jbeta primers). Measured with immunoSEQ multiplex PCR; TCRdb has only the in-frame clones, and not every one. This sample has around 140,000 clones, with 75% to 85% found just once. Sequenced sample: PBMCs. These receptors came from a woman aged 40 to 50 in good health and CMV-seronegative.

Comments on this clone: A much larger clone sits a single nucleotide away, making a read error possible. V is TRBV7-3 and J is TRBJ1-1; weak D call: TRBD1 (6 bases). The CDR3 is 13 residues long. Germline V gives CDR1 SGHTA, CDR2 FQGTGA. The ends were cut back, 5 bases at V and 1 base at J, with 8 bases in the middle. CDR3 loop: CASSLTGNTEAFF. CDR3 nucleotide sequence: TGTGCCAGCAGCCTGACAGGGAACACTGAAGCTTTCTTT.

The V and J genes are TRBV7-9 and TRBJ1-2; tentatively, D is TRBD1 (6 bases). The CDR3 covers 14 residues. Germline V gives CDR1 SEHNR, CDR2 FQNEAQ (reference sequence). Trimming took off 1 base at V and 8 bases at J, with 14 bases between the two ends. The CDR3 sequence: CASSLDGGPRGYTF. For the CDR3, the DNA is TGTGCCAGCAGCTTAGACGGGGGGCCTAGGGGCTACACCTTC.

This chain connects TRBV2 to TRBJ1-1; D not certain. Trimming shortened V by 8 bases and J by 3 bases, and 16 bases separated the two germline ends. The CDR3 is 14 residues long. Germline V CDR1 and CDR2: SNHLY, FYNNEI. The CDR3 reads CASSKRVSDTEAFF. As DNA, the CDR3 is TGTGCCAGCTCAAAACGGGTTTCCGACACTGAAGCTTTCTTT.

The V call is TRBV4-1, the J call TRBJ1-5; 7 positions agree with TRBD1. The V segment lost 0 bases and the J segment 4 bases; nucleotides outside the gene matches: 9. Germline V gene sequence: CDR1 MGHRA, CDR2 YSYEKL. There are 17 residues in the CDR3. The CDR3 here is CASSQDRGTADNQPQHF. The CDR3 DNA reads TGCGCCAGCAGCCAAGATAGGGGGACAGCGGATAATCAGCCCCAGCATTTT.

This clone turned up a few times. The chain combines TRBV29-1 with TRBJ1-2; D gene ambiguous. Germline values: CDR1 SQVTM, CDR2 ANQGSEA. Deletions cut 4 bases from V and 7 bases from J, with 13 bases between. The CDR3 runs to 12 residues. The CDR3 sequence is CSVGSYQSGYTF. CDR3 nucleotides: TGCAGCGTTGGATCGTACCAGTCTGGCTACACCTTC.

The V and J genes are TRBV27 and TRBJ1-1; 7 positions match TRBD1. Germline assignment: CDR1 MNHEY and CDR2 SMNVEV (reference sequence). There are 16 residues in the CDR3. V lost 6 bases and J lost 0; bases outside the gene matches: 10. CDR3 residues: CASRGQRTAMNTEAFF. In DNA, the CDR3 is TGTGCCAGCAGGGGACAGAGGACCGCTATGAACACTGAAGCTTTCTTT.

J is TRBJ2-5 and V is TRBV10-3, with 9 bases fitting TRBD2. CDR1 is ENHRY and CDR2 is SYGVKD in the germline V gene. The CDR3 is made up of 15 amino acids. V lost 5 bases and J lost 1; bases outside the gene matches: 5. The CDR3: CAISLERGAQETQYF. In nucleotides, the CDR3 is TGTGCCATCAGTCTTGAGCGGGGGGCCCAAGAGACCCAGTACTTC.

V usage is TRBV7-2 and J usage is TRBJ1-2; tentative D call: TRBD1 (5 bases). Germline V gives CDR1 SGHTA, CDR2 FQGNSA. Trimming cost V 5 bases and J 2 bases, with 15 bases left between them. This CDR3 contains 15 residues. The CDR3, as DNA: TGTGCCAGCAGCCTTACGGGAGGGGTCAACTATGGCTACACCTTC. It translates to CASSLTGGVNYGYTF.

The V and J genes are TRBV7-3 and TRBJ1-2; TRBD1 is a possible D gene (5 bases). Germline V gene sequence: CDR1 SGHTA, CDR2 FQGTGA. The CDR3 totals 13 residues. V gave up 5 bases and J gave up 6 bases, with 13 bases separating them. The chain's CDR3 is CASSLGGRDGYTF. In DNA, the CDR3 is TGTGCCAGCAGCCTCGGGGGGAGAGATGGCTACACCTTC.

The chain combines TRBV10-1 with TRBJ2-2; D is possibly TRBD1 (6 bases). Trimming removed 5 bases from V and 0 bases from J, with 7 bases in between. The CDR3 sequence is 14 residues long. CDR1 WNHNN and CDR2 SYGVQD come from the germline V gene (reference sequence). CDR3 in amino acids: CASSRTANTGELFF. The CDR3, as DNA: TGCGCCAGCAGTCGGACAGCGAACACCGGGGAGCTGTTTTTT.

The genes are TRBV5-1 and TRBJ1-3, with TRBD1 as a possible D gene (5 bases). Trimming stripped 2 bases from V and 4 bases from J, with 7 bases between. Germline loops: CDR1 SGHRS, CDR2 YFSETQ. The CDR3 extends over 13 amino acids. CDR3 protein: CASSFQGGNTIYF. Here the CDR3 DNA reads TGCGCCAGCAGCTTTCAGGGAGGAAACACCATATATTTT.

The chain joins TRBV14 to TRBJ1-1, with a possible D match to TRBD1 (6 bases). V gave up 6 bases and J gave up 4 bases, with 15 bases separating them. CDR1 and CDR2 from the germline V gene are SGHDN and FVKESK. The CDR3 is 14 residues long. The CDR3 DNA reads as TGTGCCAGCAGGAGCGGGGGCTGGGGCACTGAAGCTTTCTTT. Its protein product is CASRSGGWGTEAFF.

This clone was seen a single time. The chain joins TRBV5-6 to TRBJ1-3, with a weak D call TRBD1 (5 bases). Trimming cost V 1 base and J 4 bases, with 12 bases left between them. The CDR3 length is 15 residues. Looked up from germline, CDR1 is SGHDT and CDR2 is YYEEEE. In nucleotides, the CDR3 is TGTGCCAGCAGCTTGACCTGGACAAGAGGAAACACCATATATTTT. This codes for CASSLTWTRGNTIYF.

The V call is TRBV25-1, the J call TRBJ1-2, with no clear D. CDR3 length: 16 amino acids. The V and J ends lost 4 bases and 1 base respectively, with 16 bases between them. In germline, CDR1 is MGHDK, CDR2 SYGVNS. The CDR3 sequence is CASSAPEELSNYGYTF. The CDR3 bases are TGTGCCAGCAGTGCTCCCGAGGAGTTGAGTAACTATGGCTACACCTTC.

The CDR3 loop reads CASSLIRSGGYNEQFF. In DNA, the CDR3 is TGTGCCAGCAGCTTAATTCGTAGCGGGGGTTACAATGAGCAGTTCTTC. The V call is TRBV7-9, the J call TRBJ2-1; 9 nucleotides line up with TRBD2. CDR1 and CDR2 from the germline V gene are SEHNR and FQNEAQ (reference sequence). Trimming at V came to 2 bases and at J to 4 bases, leaving 6 bases not matched to a gene. The CDR3 totals 16 residues.

This chain uses TRBV15 with TRBJ1-3; TRBD1 matches at 7 bases. J lost 3 bases, V lost 1 base, and 3 bases had no gene match. The germline V gene encodes CDR1 LNHNV and CDR2 YYDKDF (reference sequence). The CDR3 sequence is 15 residues long. CDR3 sequence: CATSRGQGVGNTIYF. For the CDR3, the DNA is TGTGCCACCAGCAGAGGACAGGGAGTTGGAAACACCATATATTTT.

The chain is built from TRBV5-6 and TRBJ1-6; 8 bases are shared with TRBD1. The junction had 4 bases not matched to a gene; V was cut back by 3 bases and J by 5 bases. The V gene's germline CDR1 is SGHDT and CDR2 YYEEEE. CDR3 size: 15 residues. DNA of the CDR3: TGTGCCAGCAGCTCTGGACAGGGCAATAATTCACCCCTCCACTTT. Its protein product is CASSSGQGNNSPLHF.

This clone was seen just once. This sequence joins TRBV9 and TRBJ2-7; TRBD1 matches 11 bases. V lost 3 bases, J lost 3 bases, and 8 bases stayed unmatched. Germline CDR1 SGDLS, CDR2 YYNGEE. The CDR3 length is 16 residues. The CDR3 spells CASSERSGTGGYEQYF. CDR3 sequence (DNA): TGTGCCAGCAGCGAACGGTCCGGGACAGGGGGCTACGAGCAGTACTTC.

This clone was detected only once. The rearrangement joins TRBV5-1 to TRBJ2-1; the D gene is possibly TRBD2 (6 bases). Trimming took 6 bases from V and 3 from J, leaving 13 bases between them. This CDR3 region has 14 residues. CDR1 SGHRS and CDR2 YFSETQ come from the germline V gene. The CDR3: CASTQAGGYNEQFF. In DNA, the CDR3 is TGCGCCAGCACCCAAGCGGGCGGCTACAATGAGCAGTTCTTC.

This clone turned up a few times. V is TRBV19 and J is TRBJ1-1; 7 bases align to TRBD1. The CDR3 has 13 amino acids. Germline CDR1 LNHDA, CDR2 SQIVND (reference sequence). Trimming took 5 bases from V and 5 from J; bases not matched to a gene: 5. The CDR3 DNA reads as TGTGCCAGTAGTGTACAGGGGCGGACTGAAGCTTTCTTT. It specifies CASSVQGRTEAFF.

This clone was seen only once. The gene calls are TRBV4-3 and TRBJ1-4; 10 bases are a match to TRBD1. This CDR3 has 16 residues. Per the germline V gene, CDR1 is LGHNA and CDR2 is YSLEER. J gave up 6 bases and V 1 base, and 5 bases lay outside the gene matches. The CDR3 DNA reads TGCGCCAGCAGCCAAGGACAGGGGGCTCAGCATGAAAAACTGTTTTTT. It is translated as CASSQGQGAQHEKLFF.

The CDR3 sequence: CASSLRADRSYEQYF. DNA for the CDR3: TGTGCCAGCAGTTTAAGAGCGGACAGGTCCTACGAGCAGTACTTC. The gene calls are TRBV27 and TRBJ2-7, with 7 bases identical to TRBD1. The length of the CDR3 is 15 residues. V lost 2 bases to trimming and J lost 1 base; unmatched junction nucleotides: 5. CDR1 and CDR2 from the germline V gene are MNHEY and SMNVEV (reference sequence).

This clone was picked up one time. The chain is built from TRBV5-1 and TRBJ1-2; D is ambiguous. Trimming removed 0 bases from V and 3 bases from J, with 6 bases in between. Germline loops: CDR1 SGHRS, CDR2 YFSETQ. The CDR3 runs 13 residues. CDR3 sequence (DNA): TGCGCCAGCAGCTTGGCCGGGGACTATGGCTACACCTTC. Its translation: CASSLAGDYGYTF.

CDR3 region: CASSLVPHLSGNTIYF. CDR3 DNA sequence: TGTGCCAGCAGTTTAGTCCCCCACCTATCTGGAAACACCATATATTTT. The chain links TRBV28 to TRBJ1-3; D is undetermined. This CDR3 has 16 residues. Germline V gene sequence: CDR1 MDHEN, CDR2 SYDVKM. V lost 2 bases to trimming and J lost 1 base, with 12 bases between them.

The chain combines TRBV11-3 with TRBJ2-2; tentatively, D is TRBD1 (6 bases). This CDR3 has 13 amino acids. Germline V gene sequence: CDR1 SGHNT, CDR2 YENEEA. The V end was cut by 4 bases, the J end by 5 bases, with 8 bases between. CDR3 coding DNA: TGTGCCAGCAGCTCCAGGGGTACCGGGGAGCTGTTTTTT. Translating gives CASSSRGTGELFF.

Here the CDR3 DNA reads TGTGCCAGCAGCCTCCGGGATTCAGCAACTAATGAAAAACTGTTTTTT. Encoded protein: CASSLRDSATNEKLFF. V and J are TRBV7-9 and TRBJ1-4, with no clear D. Germline CDR1 is SEHNR and CDR2 is FQNEAQ (reference sequence). The CDR3 has 16 residues. V was shortened by 5 bases and J by 0 bases, with 13 bases between the two germline ends.